Listed here is a single T cell receptor beta chain. The antigen is unknown. These data come from a study of T cell clones after liver transplantation. Study details: TCRbeta sequencing after a pre-transplant mixed lymphocyte reaction identified graft-donor-reactive clones, later tracked in post-transplant blood. General study results and limits: A larger donor-reactive than third-party decline suggested partial antigen-specific deletion. Small, mixed patient groups and varying post-transplant times limit these conclusions.

Produced via immunoSEQ multiplex PCR; TCRdb's table is partial and in-frame only. The profile covers roughly 73,000 clones, with under 90% appearing a single time and about 0.63% taken by the ten largest. V gave up 0 bases and J gave up 4 bases; unmatched junction bases: 7. The CDR3 extends over 16 amino acids. The germline gives CDR1 LNHDA, CDR2 SQIVND (reference sequence). The J gene is TRBJ2-5, the V gene TRBV19; 8 positions match TRBD2. The receptor's source is a human donor who received a liver transplant. The sequences come from CD4+ T cells from blood, collected before liver transplant. CDR3 loop: CASSIDPAGGRETQYF. The CDR3 bases are TGTGCCAGTAGTATAGATCCCGCGGGAGGTAGAGAGACCCAGTACTTC.